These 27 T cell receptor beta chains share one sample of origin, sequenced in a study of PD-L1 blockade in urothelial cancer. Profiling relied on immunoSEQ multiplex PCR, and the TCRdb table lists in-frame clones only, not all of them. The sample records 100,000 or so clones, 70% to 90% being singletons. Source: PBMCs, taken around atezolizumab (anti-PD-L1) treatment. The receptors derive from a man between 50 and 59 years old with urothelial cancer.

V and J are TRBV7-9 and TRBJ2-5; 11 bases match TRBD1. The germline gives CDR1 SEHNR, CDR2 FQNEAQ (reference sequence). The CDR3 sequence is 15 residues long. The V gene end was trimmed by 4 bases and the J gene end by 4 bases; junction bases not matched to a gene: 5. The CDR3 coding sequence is TGTGCCAGCAGCTGGGCCGGGACAGGGGGAGAGACCCAGTACTTC. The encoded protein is CASSWAGTGGETQYF.

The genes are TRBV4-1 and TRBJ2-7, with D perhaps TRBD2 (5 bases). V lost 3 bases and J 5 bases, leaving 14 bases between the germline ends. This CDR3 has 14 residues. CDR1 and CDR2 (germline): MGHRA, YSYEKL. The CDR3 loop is CASSQASFRNEQYF. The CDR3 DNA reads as TGCGCCAGCAGCCAGGCTAGCTTTAGGAACGAGCAGTACTTC.

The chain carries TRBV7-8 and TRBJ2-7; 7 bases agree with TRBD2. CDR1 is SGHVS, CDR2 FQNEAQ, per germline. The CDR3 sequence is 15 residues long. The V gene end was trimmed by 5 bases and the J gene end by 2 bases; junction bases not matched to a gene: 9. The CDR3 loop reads CASSPTSARAYEQYF. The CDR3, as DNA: TGTGCCAGCAGCCCTACTAGCGCAAGGGCCTACGAGCAGTACTTC.

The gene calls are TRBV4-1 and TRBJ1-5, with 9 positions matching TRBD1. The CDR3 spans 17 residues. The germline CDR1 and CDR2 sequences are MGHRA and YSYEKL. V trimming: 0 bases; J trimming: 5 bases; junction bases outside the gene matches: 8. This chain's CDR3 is CASSQDEVGTGHQPQHF. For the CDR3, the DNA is TGCGCCAGCAGCCAAGATGAGGTAGGGACAGGGCATCAGCCCCAGCATTTT.

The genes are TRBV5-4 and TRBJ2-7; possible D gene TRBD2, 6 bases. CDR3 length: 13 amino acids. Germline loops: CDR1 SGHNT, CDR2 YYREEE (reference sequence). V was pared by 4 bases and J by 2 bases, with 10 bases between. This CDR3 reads CASSPDYPYEQYF. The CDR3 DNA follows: TGTGCCAGCAGCCCGGACTATCCCTACGAGCAGTACTTC.

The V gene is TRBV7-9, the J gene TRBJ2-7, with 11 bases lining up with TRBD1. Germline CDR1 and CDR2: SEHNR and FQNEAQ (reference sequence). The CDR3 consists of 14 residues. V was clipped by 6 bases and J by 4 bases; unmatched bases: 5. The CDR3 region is CASRPGTGGYEQYF. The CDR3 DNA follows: TGTGCCAGCAGGCCCGGGACAGGGGGGTACGAGCAGTACTTC.

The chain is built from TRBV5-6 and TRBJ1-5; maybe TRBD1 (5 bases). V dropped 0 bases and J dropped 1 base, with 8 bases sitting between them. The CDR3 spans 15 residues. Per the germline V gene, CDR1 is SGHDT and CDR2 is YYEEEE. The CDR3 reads CASSLAGGSNQPQHF. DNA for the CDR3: TGTGCCAGCAGCTTGGCCGGGGGGAGCAATCAGCCCCAGCATTTT.

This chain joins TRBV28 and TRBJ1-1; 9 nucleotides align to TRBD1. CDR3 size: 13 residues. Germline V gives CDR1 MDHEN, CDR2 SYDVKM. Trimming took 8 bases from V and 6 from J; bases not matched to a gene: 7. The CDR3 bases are TGTGCCAGCGTACAGGGGGCGCGCGCTGAAGCTTTCTTT. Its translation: CASVQGARAEAFF.

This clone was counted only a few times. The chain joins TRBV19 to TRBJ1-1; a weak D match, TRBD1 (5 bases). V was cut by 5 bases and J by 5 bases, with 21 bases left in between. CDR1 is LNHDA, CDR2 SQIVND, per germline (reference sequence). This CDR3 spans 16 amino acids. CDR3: CASSWVAVGGKTEAFF. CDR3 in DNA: TGTGCCAGTAGTTGGGTGGCCGTTGGGGGGAAGACTGAAGCTTTCTTT.

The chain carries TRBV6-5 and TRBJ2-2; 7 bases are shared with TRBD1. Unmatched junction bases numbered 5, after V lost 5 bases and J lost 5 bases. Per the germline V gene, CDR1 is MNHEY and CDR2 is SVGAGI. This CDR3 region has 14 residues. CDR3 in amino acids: CASSMQQGTGELFF. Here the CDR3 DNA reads TGTGCCAGCAGTATGCAACAGGGGACCGGGGAGCTGTTTTTT.

CDR3 sequence: CASRSTGSALHF. As DNA, the CDR3 is TGTGCCAGCAGATCGACAGGGTCGGCCCTCCACTTT. The chain is built from TRBV6-5 and TRBJ1-6, with 7 bases lining up with TRBD1. Germline CDR1 reads MNHEY; CDR2 reads SVGAGI. This CDR3 region has 12 residues. J was trimmed by 14 bases and V by 6 bases; bases with no gene match: 7.

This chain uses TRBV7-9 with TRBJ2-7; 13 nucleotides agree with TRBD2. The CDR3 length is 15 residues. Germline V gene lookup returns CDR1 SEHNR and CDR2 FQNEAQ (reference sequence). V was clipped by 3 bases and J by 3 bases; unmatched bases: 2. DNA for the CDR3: TGTGCCAGCAGCTTGCGACTAGCGGGAGGCTACGAGCAGTACTTC. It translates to CASSLRLAGGYEQYF. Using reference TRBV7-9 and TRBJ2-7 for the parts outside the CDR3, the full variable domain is DTGVSQNPRHKITKRGQNVTFRCDPISEHNRLYWYRQTLGQGPEFLTYFQNEAQLEKSRLLSDRFSAERPKGSFSTLEIQRTEQGDSAMYLCASSLRLAGGYEQYFGPGTRLTVT.

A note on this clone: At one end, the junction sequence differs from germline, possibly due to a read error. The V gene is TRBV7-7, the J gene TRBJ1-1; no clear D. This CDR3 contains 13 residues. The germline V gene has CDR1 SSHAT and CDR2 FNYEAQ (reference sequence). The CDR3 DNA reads TGTGCTAGCAGCTTTTCAGTGAACACTGAAGCTTTCTTT. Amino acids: CASSFSVNTEAFF. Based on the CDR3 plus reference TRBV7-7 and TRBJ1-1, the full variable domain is GAGVSQSPRYKVTKRGQDVTLRCDPISSHATLYWYQQALGQGPEFLTYFNYEAQPDKSGLPSDRFSAERPEGSISTLTIQRTEQRDSAMYRCASSFSVNTEAFFGQGTRLTVV.

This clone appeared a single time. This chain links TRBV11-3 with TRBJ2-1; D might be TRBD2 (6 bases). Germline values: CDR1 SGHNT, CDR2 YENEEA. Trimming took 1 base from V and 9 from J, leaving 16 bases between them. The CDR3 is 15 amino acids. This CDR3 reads CASSLAPGTLGEQFF. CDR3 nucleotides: TGTGCCAGCAGCTTAGCTCCGGGGACTTTGGGTGAGCAGTTCTTC. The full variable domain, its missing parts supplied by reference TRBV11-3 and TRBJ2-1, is EAGVVQSPRYKIIEKKQPVAFWCNPISGHNTLYWYLQNLGQGPELLIRYENEEAVDDSQLPKDRFSAERLKGVDSTLKIQPAELGDSAVYLCASSLAPGTLGEQFFGPGTRLTVL.

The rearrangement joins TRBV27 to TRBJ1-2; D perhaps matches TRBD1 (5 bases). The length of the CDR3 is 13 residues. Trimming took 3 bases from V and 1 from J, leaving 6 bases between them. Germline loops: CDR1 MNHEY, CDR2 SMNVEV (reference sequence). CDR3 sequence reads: CASSFQGNYGYTF. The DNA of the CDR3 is TGTGCCAGCAGTTTCCAGGGTAACTATGGCTACACCTTC.

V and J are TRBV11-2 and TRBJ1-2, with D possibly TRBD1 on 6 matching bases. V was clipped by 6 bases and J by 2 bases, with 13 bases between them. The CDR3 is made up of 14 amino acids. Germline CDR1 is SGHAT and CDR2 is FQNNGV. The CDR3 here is CASRMGGANYGYTF. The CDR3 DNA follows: TGTGCCAGCAGGATGGGGGGGGCCAACTATGGCTACACCTTC.

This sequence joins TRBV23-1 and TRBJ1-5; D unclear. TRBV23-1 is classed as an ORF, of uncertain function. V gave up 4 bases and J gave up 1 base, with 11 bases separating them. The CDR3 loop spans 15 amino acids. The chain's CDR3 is CASSPRHPSNQPQHF. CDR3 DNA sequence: TGCGCCAGCAGTCCAAGACATCCGAGCAATCAGCCCCAGCATTTT.

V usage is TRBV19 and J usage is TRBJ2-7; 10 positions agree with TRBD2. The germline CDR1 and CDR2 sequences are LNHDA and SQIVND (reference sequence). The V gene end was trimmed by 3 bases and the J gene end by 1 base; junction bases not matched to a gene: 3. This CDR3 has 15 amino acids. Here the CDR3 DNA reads TGTGCCAGTAGTATTAGCGGGAGGACGTCCTACGAGCAGTACTTC. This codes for CASSISGRTSYEQYF.

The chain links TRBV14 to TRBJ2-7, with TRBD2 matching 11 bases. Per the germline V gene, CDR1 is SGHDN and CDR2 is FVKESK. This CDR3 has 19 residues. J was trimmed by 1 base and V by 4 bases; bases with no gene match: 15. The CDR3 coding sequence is TGTGCCAGCAGCCGCCAGACAGGGACTAGCGGCGCTTCGTCCTACGAGCAGTACTTC. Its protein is CASSRQTGTSGASSYEQYF.

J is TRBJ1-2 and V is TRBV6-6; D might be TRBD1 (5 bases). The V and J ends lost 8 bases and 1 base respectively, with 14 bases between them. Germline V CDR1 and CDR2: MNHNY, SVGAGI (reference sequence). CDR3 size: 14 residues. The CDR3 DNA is TGTGCCAGCCGCGGGGCCCAGGATAACTATGGCTACACCTTC. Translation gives CASRGAQDNYGYTF.

The CDR3, as DNA: TGTGCCACCAGCAGAGATGGGAGCGGGAGGACCTACGAGCAGTACTTC. Translated, it gives CATSRDGSGRTYEQYF. V gene TRBV15 combines with J gene TRBJ2-7; 9 bases map to TRBD2. J gave up 2 bases and V 0 bases, and 5 bases lay outside the gene matches. Looked up from germline, CDR1 is LNHNV and CDR2 is YYDKDF (reference sequence). This CDR3 is built from 16 residues.

In nucleotides, the CDR3 is TGTGCCAGCAGTTTGCAGGGTACAAAAAACATTCAGTACTTC. Protein product: CASSLQGTKNIQYF. The chain carries TRBV28 and TRBJ2-4, with D possibly being TRBD1 (5 bases). This CDR3 contains 14 residues. The germline gives CDR1 MDHEN, CDR2 SYDVKM. The germline V and J ends were trimmed by 3 bases and 4 bases, with 10 bases remaining between them.

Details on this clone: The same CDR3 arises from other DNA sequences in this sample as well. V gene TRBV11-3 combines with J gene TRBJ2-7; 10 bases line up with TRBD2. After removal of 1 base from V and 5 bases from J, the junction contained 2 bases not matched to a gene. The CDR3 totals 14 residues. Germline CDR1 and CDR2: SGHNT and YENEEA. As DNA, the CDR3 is TGTGCCAGCAGCTTAGGGCTAGCGGGAGACGAGCAGTACTTC. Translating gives CASSLGLAGDEQYF.

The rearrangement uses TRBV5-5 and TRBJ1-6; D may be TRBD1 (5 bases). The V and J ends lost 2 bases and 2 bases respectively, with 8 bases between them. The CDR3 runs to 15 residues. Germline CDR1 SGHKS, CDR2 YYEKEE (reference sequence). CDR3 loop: CASSFDRTYNSPLHF. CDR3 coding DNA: TGTGCCAGCAGCTTTGACAGAACCTATAATTCACCCCTCCACTTT.

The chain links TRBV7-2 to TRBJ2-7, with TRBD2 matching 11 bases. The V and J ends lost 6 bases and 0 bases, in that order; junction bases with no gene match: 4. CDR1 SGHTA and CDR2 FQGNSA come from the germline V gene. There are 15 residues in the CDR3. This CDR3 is CASSRLAGSSYEQYF. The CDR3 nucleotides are TGTGCCAGCAGTCGACTAGCGGGGAGCTCCTACGAGCAGTACTTC.

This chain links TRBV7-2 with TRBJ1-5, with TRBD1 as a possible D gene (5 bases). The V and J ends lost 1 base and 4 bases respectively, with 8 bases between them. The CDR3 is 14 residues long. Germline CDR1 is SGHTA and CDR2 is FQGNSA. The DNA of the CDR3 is TGTGCCAGCAGCTTAGTCCGGGGGAATCAGCCCCAGCATTTT. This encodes CASSLVRGNQPQHF.

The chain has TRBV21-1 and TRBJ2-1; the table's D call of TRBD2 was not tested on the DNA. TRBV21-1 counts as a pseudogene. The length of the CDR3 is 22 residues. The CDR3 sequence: CASSKVWAADESGDSAYNEQFF. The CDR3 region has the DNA TGTGCCAGCAGCAAAGTGTGGGCAGCGGATGAGTCGGGAGACAGCGCCTACAATGAGCAGTTCTTC.